This T cell receptor beta chain comes out of a study of T cells after yellow fever vaccination. Study summary: Preparation of the low-cell-number fractions used SMART-Seq v4 Ultra Low Input.

Findings and limits, study-wide: Post-booster reappearance was seen for most primary-vaccination clones (about 96% CD4, roughly 88% CD8). Repertoires sorted by FACS could include abundant clonotypes that are contaminants from the bulk population.

A 5'RACE template-switching step, the method used to make TCR cDNA, added a universal primer site and UMIs. TCRdb independently ran MiXCR on the 5' RACE reads; one entry per CDR3 protein. The top ten hold roughly 13% of the sample, which has 450,000 to 600,000 distinct CDR3 sequences, roughly 13% seen once. In the case of this clonotype: Its antigen is as yet unknown.

The clonotype comes from a man aged 30 to 39 who received the YFV17D yellow fever vaccine. Source: PBMCs, taken on the day of the yellow fever booster vaccination.

CDR3 sequence reads: CASSVVGYAAGELFF. The CDR3 DNA follows: TGTGCCAGCAGCGTAGTAGGTTACGCCGCCGGGGAGCTGTTTTTT. The chain links TRBV9 to TRBJ2-2, with D uncertain. Trimming left V 0 bases short and J 6 bases short, with 12 bases between. The CDR3 sequence is 15 residues long. CDR1 is SGDLS and CDR2 is YYNGEE in the germline V gene.